This is a list of T cell receptor beta chains from one sample in a study of OX40 agonist ivuxolimab in advanced cancers. Using immunoSEQ multiplex PCR, the repertoire was profiled, and TCRdb retains in-frame clones only, with some absent. This table has roughly 86,000 clones, 80% to 95% appearing once. The specimen comprised CD4+ or CD8+ T cells sorted from blood, sampled in a trial of the OX40 agonist ivuxolimab. The receptors derive from an adult with an advanced solid tumor such as melanoma, head and neck, liver or kidney cancer. CDR3s include the opening cysteine and the closing phenylalanine or tryptophan. A D gene is named only where the DNA matches it firmly. Clone size appears in some rows only: once, few, many, or a class for an expanded clone.

cdr3_aa	cdr3_nt	clone_size	d_call	v_call	j_call
CASSFRQSNQPQHF	TGTGCCAGCAGTTTTAGGCAGTCCAATCAGCCCCAGCATTTT	.	.	TRBV28	TRBJ1-5
CASSWARNEQFF	TGTGCCAGTAGTTGGGCCAGGAATGAGCAGTTCTTC	.	.	TRBV19	TRBJ2-1
CASSLDTTNNEQFF	TGTGCTAGCAGCTTAGATACTACAAACAATGAGCAGTTCTTC	.	.	TRBV7-7	TRBJ2-1
CASSLVGGGLKTDTQYF	TGTGCCAGCAGCTTAGTTGGGGGCGGCCTAAAAACAGATACGCAGTATTTT	.	.	TRBV7-8	TRBJ2-3
CASSLGDRGEQFF	TGTGCCAGCAGCTTAGGAGACAGGGGAGAGCAGTTCTTC	.	TRBD1	TRBV7-3	TRBJ2-1
CAISESKGGAAQDTQYF	TGTGCCATCAGTGAGTCAAAAGGCGGAGCTGCACAAGATACGCAGTATTTT	.	.	TRBV10-3	TRBJ2-3
CASSLGGAFMDEQYF	TGTGCCAGCAGCTTAGGAGGGGCCTTCATGGACGAGCAGTACTTC	.	.	TRBV7-9	TRBJ2-7
CASSLAPSEIYNEQFF	TGTGCCAGCAGCTTAGCGCCGAGCGAGATATACAATGAGCAGTTCTTC	.	.	TRBV7-6	TRBJ2-1
CASSLRSSGNTIYF	TGTGCCAGCAGCCTTCGGAGCTCTGGAAACACCATATATTTT	.	.	TRBV5-8	TRBJ1-3
CASSLGWNTGELFF	TGCGCCAGCAGCTTGGGCTGGAACACCGGGGAGCTGTTTTTT	.	.	TRBV5-1	TRBJ2-2
CASSSPSNTGELFF	TGTGCCAGCTCCAGTCCGTCGAACACCGGGGAGCTGTTTTTT	.	.	TRBV6-1	TRBJ2-2
CASSLGGTGELFF	TGTGCCAGCAGCTTAGGTGGGACCGGGGAGCTGTTTTTT	.	.	TRBV13	TRBJ2-2
CASSFWPGTGELFF	TGTGCCAGCAGCTTTTGGCCGGGGACCGGGGAGCTGTTTTTT	.	.	TRBV7-2	TRBJ2-2
CASSFYNTNTDTQYF	TGTGCCAGCAGCTTCTACAACACAAACACAGATACGCAGTATTTT	.	.	TRBV5-5	TRBJ2-3
CASRGTGEQNTGNTIYF	TGCGCCAGCAGGGGGACAGGGGAACAGAATACTGGAAACACCATATATTTT	.	TRBD1	TRBV10-2	TRBJ1-3
CASSSAIPGLVNEQFF	TGTGCCAGCAGCTCAGCAATCCCGGGACTAGTCAATGAGCAGTTCTTC	.	TRBD2	TRBV5-4	TRBJ2-1
CASSPSGELFF	TGTGCCAGCAGCCCGTCCGGGGAGCTGTTTTTT	few	.	TRBV7-2	TRBJ2-2
CASSLLALGLEGYTF	TGTGCCAGCAGCTTACTGGCGTTGGGGTTGGAGGGCTACACCTTC	.	.	TRBV7-9	TRBJ1-2
CASRIGDTEAFF	TGTGCCAGTAGGATAGGGGACACTGAAGCTTTCTTT	.	.	TRBV19	TRBJ1-1
CASTLGSGGDTQYF	TGCGCCAGCACGCTCGGGAGTGGAGGAGATACGCAGTATTTT	.	.	TRBV5-1	TRBJ2-3
CASSLENRDRGGYTF	TGCGCCAGCAGCCTGGAGAACCGGGACAGGGGGGGCTACACCTTC	.	TRBD1	TRBV5-1	TRBJ1-2
CASSRTTIQRKALTEAFF	TGTGCCAGCAGCCGGACCACCATACAACGGAAAGCGTTGACTGAAGCTTTCTTT	.	.	TRBV28	TRBJ1-1
CASSQAGMGEQFF	TGCGCCAGCAGCCAGGCCGGAATGGGTGAGCAGTTCTTC	.	.	TRBV4-1	TRBJ2-1
CASSYSAGGGSDTQYF	TGTGCCAGCAGTTACTCAGCGGGGGGGGGATCAGATACGCAGTATTTT	once	TRBD2	TRBV6-5	TRBJ2-3
CASRPSGSMNEQYF	TGCGCCAGCAGGCCAAGCGGGAGCATGAACGAGCAGTACTTC	.	TRBD2	TRBV5-1	TRBJ2-7
CASSSLWTQYF	TGTGCCAGCAGTTCCTTGTGGACCCAGTACTTC	.	.	TRBV6-5	TRBJ2-5
CASTIRGQGIADTQYF	TGTGCCAGTACCATCAGGGGACAGGGGATAGCAGATACGCAGTATTTT	.	TRBD1	TRBV19	TRBJ2-3
CASSTEGTGSDTQYF	TGTGCCAGCAGCACGGAAGGGACAGGGTCAGATACGCAGTATTTT	.	TRBD1	TRBV5-5	TRBJ2-3
CASSLRTITEAFF	TGTGCCAGCAGTCTGCGGACCATCACTGAAGCTTTCTTT	.	.	TRBV5-5	TRBJ1-1
CASSWARGGYSNQPQHF	TGTGCCAGCAGTTGGGCCCGTGGGGGTTATAGCAATCAGCCCCAGCATTTT	.	.	TRBV28	TRBJ1-5
CAISEPQGLFNYGYTF	TGTGCCATCAGTGAGCCCCAGGGATTATTTAACTATGGCTACACCTTC	.	.	TRBV10-3	TRBJ1-2
CASSGQAVNEKLFF	TGTGCCAGCAGCGGACAGGCGGTTAATGAAAAACTGTTTTTT	.	TRBD1	TRBV11-2	TRBJ1-4
CASREFRATGELFF	TGTGCCAGCAGGGAGTTCAGGGCTACCGGGGAGCTGTTTTTT	.	.	TRBV6-1	TRBJ2-2
CASSQPPQETQYF	TGTGCCAGCAGCCAACCCCCCCAAGAGACCCAGTACTTC	.	.	TRBV4-2	TRBJ2-5
CASKRGQGGEKLFF	TGTGCCAGCAAGAGGGGGCAGGGAGGCGAAAAACTGTTTTTT	.	TRBD1	TRBV11-2	TRBJ1-4
CATFRSGNSPLHF	TGTGCCACCTTCAGGAGTGGTAATTCACCCCTCCACTTT	.	.	TRBV28	TRBJ1-6
CASSLPAGHTGNTIYF	TGTGCCAGCAGTTTACCGGCAGGACATACTGGAAACACCATATATTTT	.	.	TRBV28	TRBJ1-3
CASSLSYWTSNYNEQFF	TGTGCCAGCAGCTTATCGTATTGGACTAGCAACTACAATGAGCAGTTCTTC	.	TRBD2	TRBV7-2	TRBJ2-1
CASSPNRDIYGYTF	TGCGCCAGCAGCCCCAACCGGGACATCTATGGCTACACCTTC	.	.	TRBV10-1	TRBJ1-2
CASTQGLSNQPQHF	TGTGCCAGCACCCAGGGTCTCAGCAATCAGCCCCAGCATTTT	.	.	TRBV6-1	TRBJ1-5
CASSIAQGATTYEQYF	TGTGCCAGTAGTATAGCCCAGGGAGCCACCACCTACGAGCAGTACTTC	.	.	TRBV19	TRBJ2-7
CASSFPGTLNTEAFF	TGTGCCAGCAGCTTCCCTGGGACACTGAACACTGAAGCTTTCTTT	.	.	TRBV4-2	TRBJ1-1
CASSSSSGYSLEEQFF	TGCGCCAGCAGCTCGAGTAGCGGGTACTCCCTAGAAGAGCAGTTCTTC	.	TRBD2	TRBV5-1	TRBJ2-1
CASSRGTGSYEQYF	TGTGCCAGCAGCCGTGGGACAGGGAGCTACGAGCAGTACTTC	.	TRBD1	TRBV11-2	TRBJ2-7
CAWTSSGGSYEQYF	TGTGCCTGGACCTCTAGCGGGGGCTCCTACGAGCAGTACTTC	.	TRBD2	TRBV30	TRBJ2-7
CASSPMTVTDTQYF	TGTGCCAGCAGCCCCATGACTGTCACAGATACGCAGTATTTT	.	.	TRBV7-2	TRBJ2-3
CASSFLSTDTQYF	TGTGCCAGCAGCTTCTTATCCACAGATACGCAGTATTTT	.	.	TRBV6-5	TRBJ2-3
CASSTRENTEAFF	TGTGCCAGCAGTACCAGAGAGAACACTGAAGCTTTCTTT	once	.	TRBV28	TRBJ1-1
CASSRPGLVETDTQYF	TGTGCCAGCAGTCGACCGGGACTAGTAGAAACAGATACGCAGTATTTT	.	TRBD2	TRBV5-6	TRBJ2-3
CASSWTSGTHNEQFF	TGTGCCAGCAGCTGGACTAGCGGGACCCACAATGAGCAGTTCTTC	.	TRBD2	TRBV7-2	TRBJ2-1